These T cell receptor beta chains were read from a single sample in a study of T cell changes during pregnancy in multiple sclerosis. Produced via immunoSEQ multiplex PCR; TCRdb's table is partial and in-frame only. The repertoire holds 65,000 to 90,000 clones, with around nine tenths as singletons. Here the sequenced sample was CD4+ T cells from peripheral blood mononuclear cells, taken after pregnancy. The receptors come from a female donor with multiple sclerosis, enrolled in a pregnancy study. The CDR3 runs from the conserved cysteine through the conserved F or W. The D gene is left open where the match is weak. Size is stated for part of the rows, as once, few or many counts, or as a class when the clone is expanded.

J gene,V gene,clone size,D gene,CDR3 DNA,CDR3 protein
TRBJ2-5,TRBV30,NA,TRBD2,TGTGCCTCGGGTCCTCCTAGCGGGGGGGCCTTATCCGAGACCCAGTACTTC,CASGPPSGGALSETQYF
TRBJ2-1,TRBV2,NA,NA,TGTGCCAGCAGTGATAAACATTCCTACAATGAGCAGTTCTTC,CASSDKHSYNEQFF
TRBJ1-2,TRBV30,NA,NA,TGTGCCTGGAGACGGTCTTATGGCTACACCTTC,CAWRRSYGYTF
TRBJ2-4,TRBV5-1,NA,NA,TGCGCCAGCAGCTTGATGGTAGGGAAGGGGAACATTCAGTACTTC,CASSLMVGKGNIQYF
TRBJ1-4,TRBV6-5,NA,TRBD1,TGTGCCAGCAGTTACCGGGACAGGCTGTTTTTT,CASSYRDRLFF
TRBJ2-3,TRBV7-2,NA,NA,TGTGCCAGCAGCTCCGGGTCGGGTAGCACAGATACGCAGTATTTT,CASSSGSGSTDTQYF
TRBJ2-6,TRBV5-6,NA,NA,TGTGCCAGCAGCTTGACAGGTTTCTCTGGGGCCAACGTCCTGACTTTC,CASSLTGFSGANVLTF
TRBJ1-4,TRBV4-1,NA,NA,TGCGCCAGCAGCCTAAGGGGGGAAAAACTGTTTTTT,CASSLRGEKLFF
TRBJ1-1,TRBV7-2,NA,NA,TGTGCCAGCAGCTTCCAGCGGTCAGGCACTGAAGCTTTCTTT,CASSFQRSGTEAFF
TRBJ1-1,TRBV11-1,NA,NA,TGTGCCAGCAGCTCACCCGGGGGGTATAGTGAAGCTTTCTTT,CASSSPGGYSEAFF
TRBJ2-7,TRBV4-1,NA,TRBD2,TGCGCCAGCAGCCAAGATGATGGACTAGCGGACTACGAGCAGTACTTC,CASSQDDGLADYEQYF
TRBJ2-7,TRBV29-1,NA,TRBD1,TGCAGCGTTGGATCTCTCCACAGGGGACCCTACTACGAGCAGTACTTC,CSVGSLHRGPYYEQYF
TRBJ2-1,TRBV6-4,NA,NA,TGTGCCAGCAGCCTCTTCGGGACAGGGGTAGCGGGAGATCACAATGAGCAGTTCTTC,CASSLFGTGVAGDHNEQFF
TRBJ2-3,TRBV7-3,once,TRBD2,TGTGCCAGCAGCCTGCGACTAGCGGGGGGCAGCGATACGCAGTATTTT,CASSLRLAGGSDTQYF
TRBJ1-3,TRBV30,NA,NA,TGTGCCTGGACTGACTCGTTCGCCTCTGGAAACACCATATATTTT,CAWTDSFASGNTIYF
TRBJ2-1,TRBV5-4,NA,NA,TGTGCCAGCAGCTTGGTGATCTGGAGCTCCTACAATGAGCAGTTCTTC,CASSLVIWSSYNEQFF
TRBJ1-3,TRBV28,NA,TRBD1,TGTGCCAGCAGTCTGAACAGGGGGGCTGGAAACACCATATATTTT,CASSLNRGAGNTIYF
TRBJ2-1,TRBV29-1,NA,NA,TGCAGCGCCTCTAGAAATGAGCAGTTCTTC,CSASRNEQFF
TRBJ2-5,TRBV30,NA,NA,TGTGCCTGGAGGGGGGCGGAGACCCAGTACTTC,CAWRGAETQYF
TRBJ1-2,TRBV5-6,NA,NA,TGTGCCAGCAGCTTGGCCGGGGGGAGATTTATCTATGGCTACACCTTC,CASSLAGGRFIYGYTF
TRBJ1-2,TRBV30,NA,TRBD1,TGTGCCTGGACGGGACAGGATTTCTTCTATGGCTACACCTTC,CAWTGQDFFYGYTF
TRBJ1-5,TRBV2,NA,TRBD1,TGTGCCAGCATGAGGGACAGGGGCGGCAATCAGCCCCAGCATTTT,CASMRDRGGNQPQHF
TRBJ1-3,TRBV27,NA,NA,TGTGCCAGCAGGGACAGCTCTGGAAACACCATATATTTT,CASRDSSGNTIYF
TRBJ1-1,TRBV18,NA,TRBD1,TGTGCCAGCTCACCACTAGACAGGGATACTGAAGCTTTCTTT,CASSPLDRDTEAFF
TRBJ2-5,TRBV2,few,NA,TGTGCCAGCAGTGAAGCTACGAGAGAGACCCAGTACTTC,CASSEATRETQYF
TRBJ2-3,TRBV7-3,NA,TRBD2,TGTGCCAGCAGCTTAAGGACTAGCGGGGGGCACACAGATACGCAGTATTTT,CASSLRTSGGHTDTQYF